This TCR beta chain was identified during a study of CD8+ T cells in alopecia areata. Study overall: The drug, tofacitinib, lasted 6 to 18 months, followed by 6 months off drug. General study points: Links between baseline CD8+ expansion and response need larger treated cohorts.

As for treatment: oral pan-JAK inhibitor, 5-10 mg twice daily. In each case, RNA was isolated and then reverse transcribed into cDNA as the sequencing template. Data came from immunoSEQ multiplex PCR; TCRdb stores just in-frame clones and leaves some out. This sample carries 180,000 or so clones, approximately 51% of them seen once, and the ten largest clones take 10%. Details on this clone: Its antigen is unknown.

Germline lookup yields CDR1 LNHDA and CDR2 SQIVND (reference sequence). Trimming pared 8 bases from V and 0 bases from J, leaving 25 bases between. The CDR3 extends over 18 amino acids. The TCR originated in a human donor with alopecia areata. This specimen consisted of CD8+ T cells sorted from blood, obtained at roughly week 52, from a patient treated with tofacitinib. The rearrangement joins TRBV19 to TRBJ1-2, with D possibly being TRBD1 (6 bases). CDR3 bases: TGTGCCAGTCGGACCCTTAATCTACAGGGAAGCGCTAACTATGGCTACACCTTC. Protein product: CASRTLNLQGSANYGYTF.